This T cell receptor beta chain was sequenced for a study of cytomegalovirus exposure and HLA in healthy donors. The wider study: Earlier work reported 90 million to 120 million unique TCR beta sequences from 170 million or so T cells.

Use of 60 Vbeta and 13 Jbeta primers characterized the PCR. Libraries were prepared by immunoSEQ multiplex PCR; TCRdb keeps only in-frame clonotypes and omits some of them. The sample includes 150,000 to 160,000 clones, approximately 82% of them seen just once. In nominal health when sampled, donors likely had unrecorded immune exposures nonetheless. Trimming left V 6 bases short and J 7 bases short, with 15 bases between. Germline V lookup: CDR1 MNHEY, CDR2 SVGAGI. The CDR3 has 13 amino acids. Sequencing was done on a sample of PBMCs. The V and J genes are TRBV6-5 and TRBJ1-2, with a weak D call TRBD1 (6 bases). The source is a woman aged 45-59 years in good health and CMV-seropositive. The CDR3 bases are TGTGCCAGCAGAACTCCCTCAGGGGTTGGCTACACCTTC. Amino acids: CASRTPSGVGYTF.